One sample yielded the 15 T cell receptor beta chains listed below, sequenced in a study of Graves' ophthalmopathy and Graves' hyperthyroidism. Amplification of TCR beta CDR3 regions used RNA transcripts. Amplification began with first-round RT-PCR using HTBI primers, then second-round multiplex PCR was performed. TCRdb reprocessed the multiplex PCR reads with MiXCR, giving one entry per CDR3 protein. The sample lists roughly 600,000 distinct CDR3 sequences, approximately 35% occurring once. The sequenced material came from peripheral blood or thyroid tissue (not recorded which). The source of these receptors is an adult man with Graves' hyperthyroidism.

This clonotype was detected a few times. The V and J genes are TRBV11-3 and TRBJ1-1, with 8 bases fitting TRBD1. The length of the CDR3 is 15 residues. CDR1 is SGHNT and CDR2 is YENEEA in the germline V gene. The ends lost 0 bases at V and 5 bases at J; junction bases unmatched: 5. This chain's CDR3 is CASSLDPTGGTEAFF. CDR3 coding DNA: TGTGCCAGCAGCTTAGATCCCACAGGGGGGACTGAAGCTTTCTTT.

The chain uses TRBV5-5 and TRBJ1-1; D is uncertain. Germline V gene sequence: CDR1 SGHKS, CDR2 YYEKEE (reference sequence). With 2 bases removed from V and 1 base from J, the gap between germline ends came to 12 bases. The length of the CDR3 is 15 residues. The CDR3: CASSFEGRENTEAFF. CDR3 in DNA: TGTGCCAGCAGCTTTGAGGGCAGAGAGAACACTGAAGCTTTCTTT. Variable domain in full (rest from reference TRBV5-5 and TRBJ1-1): DAGVTQSPTHLIKTRGQQVTLRCSPISGHKSVSWYQQVLGQGPQFIFQYYEKEERGRGNFPDRFSARQFPNYSSELNVNALLLGDSALYLCASSFEGRENTEAFFGQGTRLTVV.

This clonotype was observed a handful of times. The CDR3 loop is CSVEAKDASSYEQYF. DNA for the CDR3: TGCAGCGTTGAAGCCAAGGACGCTAGCTCCTACGAGCAGTACTTC. The chain joins TRBV20-1 to TRBJ2-7; no firm D call. Germline CDR1 DFQATT, CDR2 SNEGSKA (reference sequence). This CDR3 is built from 15 residues.

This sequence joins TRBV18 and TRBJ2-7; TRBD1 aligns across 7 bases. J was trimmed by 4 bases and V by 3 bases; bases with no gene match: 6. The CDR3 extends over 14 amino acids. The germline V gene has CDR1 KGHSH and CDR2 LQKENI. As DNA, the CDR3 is TGTGCCAGCTCACCGCCCTCACAGGGGTACGAGCAGTACTTC. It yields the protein CASSPPSQGYEQYF.

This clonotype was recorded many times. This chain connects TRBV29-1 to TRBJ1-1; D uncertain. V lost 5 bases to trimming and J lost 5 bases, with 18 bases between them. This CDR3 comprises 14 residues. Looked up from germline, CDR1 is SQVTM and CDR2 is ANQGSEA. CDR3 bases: TGCAGCGTTCTTTTGCCTGTGGGCGGGACTGAAGCTTTCTTT. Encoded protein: CSVLLPVGGTEAFF.

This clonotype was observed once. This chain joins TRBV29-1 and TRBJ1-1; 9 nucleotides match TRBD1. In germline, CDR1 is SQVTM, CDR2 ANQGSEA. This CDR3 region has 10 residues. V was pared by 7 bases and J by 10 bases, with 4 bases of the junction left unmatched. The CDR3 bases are TGCAGCGAAGGACAGGGGAGAGCTTTCTTT. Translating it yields CSEGQGRAFF.

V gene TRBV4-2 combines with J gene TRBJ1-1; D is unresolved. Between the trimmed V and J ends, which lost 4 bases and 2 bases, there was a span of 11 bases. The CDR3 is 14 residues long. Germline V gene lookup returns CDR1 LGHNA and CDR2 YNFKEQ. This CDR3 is CASSPSGRNTEAFF. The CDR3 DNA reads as TGTGCCAGCAGCCCGTCCGGGAGAAACACTGAAGCTTTCTTT.

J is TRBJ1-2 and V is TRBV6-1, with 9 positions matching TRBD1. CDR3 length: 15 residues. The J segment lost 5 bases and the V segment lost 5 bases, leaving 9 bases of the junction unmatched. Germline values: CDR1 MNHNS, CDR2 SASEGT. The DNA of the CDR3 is TGTGCCAGCAGTACGCCGGGACAGGGAAAGTATGGCTACACCTTC. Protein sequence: CASSTPGQGKYGYTF.

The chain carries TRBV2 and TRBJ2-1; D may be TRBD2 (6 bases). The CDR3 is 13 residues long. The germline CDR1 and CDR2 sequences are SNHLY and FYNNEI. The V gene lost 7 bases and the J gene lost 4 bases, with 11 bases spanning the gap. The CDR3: CASKRVAYNEQFF. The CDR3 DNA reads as TGTGCCAGCAAGCGGGTGGCTTACAATGAGCAGTTCTTC.

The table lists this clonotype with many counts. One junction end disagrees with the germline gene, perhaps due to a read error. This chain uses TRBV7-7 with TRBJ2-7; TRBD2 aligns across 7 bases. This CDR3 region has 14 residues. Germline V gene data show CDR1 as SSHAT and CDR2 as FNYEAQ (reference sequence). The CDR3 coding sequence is TGTGCTAGCAGCTTGTCTAGCGGATCCTACGAGCAGTACTTC. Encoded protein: CASSLSSGSYEQYF.

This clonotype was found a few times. CDR3 DNA: TGTGCCAGCAGTGCCTTAGCGGGGGTAAACACCGGGGAGCTGTTTTTT. It is translated as CASSALAGVNTGELFF. This chain links TRBV6-5 with TRBJ2-2, with 9 positions matching TRBD2. Looked up from germline, CDR1 is MNHEY and CDR2 is SVGAGI. There are 16 residues in the CDR3. J was trimmed by 2 bases and V by 5 bases; bases with no gene match: 6.

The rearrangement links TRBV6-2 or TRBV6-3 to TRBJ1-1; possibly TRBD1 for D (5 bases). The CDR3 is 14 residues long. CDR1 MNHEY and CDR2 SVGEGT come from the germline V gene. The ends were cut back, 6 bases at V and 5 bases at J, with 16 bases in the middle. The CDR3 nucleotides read TGTGCCAGCAGCTTACTCGGGGGTGAAACTGAAGCTTTCTTT. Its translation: CASSLLGGETEAFF.

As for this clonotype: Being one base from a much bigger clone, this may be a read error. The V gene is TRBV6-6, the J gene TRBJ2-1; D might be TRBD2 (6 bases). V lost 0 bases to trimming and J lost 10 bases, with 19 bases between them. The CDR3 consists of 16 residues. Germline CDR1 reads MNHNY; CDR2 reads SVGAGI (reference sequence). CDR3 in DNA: TGTGCCAGCAGTTACTCTTTCGGGAGCAACTCCTACGAGCAGTTCTTC. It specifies CASSYSFGSNSYEQFF.

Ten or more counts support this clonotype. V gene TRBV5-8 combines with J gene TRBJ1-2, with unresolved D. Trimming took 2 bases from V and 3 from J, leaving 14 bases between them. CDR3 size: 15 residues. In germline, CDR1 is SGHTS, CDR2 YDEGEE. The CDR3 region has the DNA TGTGCCAGCAGCTTCGAGGGTCTCAGAGACTATGGCTACACCTTC. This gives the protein CASSFEGLRDYGYTF. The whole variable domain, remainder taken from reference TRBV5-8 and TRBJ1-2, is EAGVTQSPTHLIKTRGQQATLRCSPISGHTSVYWYQQALGLGLQFLLWYDEGEERNRGNFPPRFSGRQFPNYSSELNVNALELEDSALYLCASSFEGLRDYGYTFGSGTRLTVV.

The CDR3 protein is CASSKAGRDYGYTF. CDR3 in DNA: TGTGCCAGTAGTAAGGCGGGGAGGGACTATGGCTACACCTTC. The chain joins TRBV19 to TRBJ1-2; no firm D call. The CDR3 has 14 residues. V lost 4 bases and J lost 3, with 12 bases in between. CDR1 and CDR2 (germline): LNHDA, SQIVND (reference sequence).